This TCR beta chain was sequenced in a study of post-analysis software for immune sequencing data. Overall study: The study covered relapsing-remitting, secondary progressive and progressive-relapsing courses of multiple sclerosis.

In regard to this clonotype: Antigen: not known.

TCR beta cDNA libraries included unique molecular identifiers. A population of about 0.95 to 10 million T cells gave rise to approximately 530,000 cDNA molecules. Using its own MiXCR run on the PCR reads, TCRdb lists one record per CDR3 protein. Here the sample spans hundreds of thousands of distinct CDR3 sequences, roughly 50% being singletons. CDR3 length: 14 amino acids. Per germline, CDR1 SQVTM and CDR2 ANQGSEA. The V segment lost 4 bases and the J segment 2 bases; nucleotides outside the gene matches: 8. General observations from the study: Roughly five TRBV segments appeared more often in patients than in controls, and TRBV5-6, TRBV5-1 and TRBV20-1 were among these. Analysis by F measure revealed that same-batch samples clustered strongly together. Multiple sclerosis patients showed significantly lower normalized Chao1 diversity than controls did.

The TCR originated in a girl aged 10 to 17 with multiple sclerosis. The sample consisted of blood. The chain uses TRBV29-1 and TRBJ2-7, with 7 positions matching TRBD1. The CDR3 region has the DNA TGCAGCGTTGTTGGGGGACAGAACACCTACGAGCAGTACTTC. Protein sequence: CSVVGGQNTYEQYF.